The rows below give T cell receptor beta chains drawn from one sample of a study of cytomegalovirus exposure and HLA in healthy donors. Using immunoSEQ multiplex PCR, the repertoire was profiled, and TCRdb retains in-frame clones only, with some absent. The sample yields some 340,000 clones, 87% seen once. Sequencing was done on a sample of PBMCs. All receptors derive from a woman in her thirties in good health and CMV-seropositive. Both conserved end residues are part of each CDR3. The D gene is left open where the match is weak. Clone sizes are given selectively: once, few, many, or a class where the clone is expanded.

cdr3_aa | cdr3_nt | j_call | cdr3_length | d_call | v_call | clone_size
CASSSRQTDNYGYTF | TGTGCCAGCTCTTCACGGCAGACGGATAACTATGGCTACACCTTC | TRBJ1-2 | 15 | - | TRBV18 | -
CASTPDRLGNEQYF | TGTGCCAGCACTCCGGACCGCCTCGGGAACGAGCAGTACTTC | TRBJ2-7 | 14 | - | TRBV6-5 | -
CASSFPKTGDYGYTF | TGTGCCAGCAGCTTCCCCAAGACAGGGGACTATGGCTACACCTTC | TRBJ1-2 | 15 | TRBD1 | TRBV7-2 | -
CASSFRGYYEQYF | TGTGCCAGCAGTTTCAGGGGTTACTACGAGCAGTACTTC | TRBJ2-7 | 13 | - | TRBV27 | -
CASWTAENYGYTF | TGTGCCAGCTGGACAGCTGAAAACTATGGCTACACCTTC | TRBJ1-2 | 13 | - | TRBV2 | -
CASTHGGGARGYTF | TGTGCCAGCACCCATGGGGGGGGCGCGCGGGGCTACACCTTC | TRBJ1-2 | 14 | - | TRBV6-5 | -
CASFQGFMNTEAFF | TGTGCCAGCTTCCAGGGGTTCATGAACACTGAAGCTTTCTTT | TRBJ1-1 | 14 | - | TRBV27 | -
CASSLNPTRQVANTEAFF | TGTGCCAGCAGTTTAAACCCCACCAGACAGGTGGCGAACACTGAAGCTTTCTTT | TRBJ1-1 | 18 | - | TRBV27 | -
CASSSAGLAGGASEQFF | TGTGCCAGCAGCTCAGCCGGACTAGCGGGAGGGGCGAGTGAGCAGTTCTTC | TRBJ2-1 | 17 | TRBD2 | TRBV7-2 | -
CASSPSWAGGNQPQHF | TGTGCCAGCAGCCCGAGTTGGGCAGGGGGCAATCAGCCCCAGCATTTT | TRBJ1-5 | 16 | - | TRBV7-9 | -
CASSPTTIHYEQYF | TGTGCCAGCAGCCCCACGACGATACACTACGAGCAGTACTTC | TRBJ2-7 | 14 | - | TRBV27 | -
CASESREPLGYTQYF | TGTGCCAGCGAAAGCCGGGAACCCCTGGGTTATACGCAGTATTTT | TRBJ2-3 | 15 | - | TRBV6-1 | -
CASSFGGRTYNSPLHF | TGTGCCAGCAGTTTTGGAGGGAGGACCTATAATTCACCCCTCCACTTT | TRBJ1-6 | 16 | - | TRBV27 | -
CASRDLAKETQYF | TGTGCCAGCAGAGATCTAGCCAAAGAGACCCAGTACTTC | TRBJ2-5 | 13 | - | TRBV6-6 | -
CASSLATGYNEQFF | TGTGCCAGCAGCTTAGCGACAGGCTACAATGAGCAGTTCTTC | TRBJ2-1 | 14 | - | TRBV11-3 | -
CASSLTGNQPQHF | TGTGCCAGCAGCTTGACAGGCAATCAGCCCCAGCATTTT | TRBJ1-5 | 13 | - | TRBV7-3 | -
CSVVEATDTQYF | TGCAGCGTTGTAGAAGCCACAGATACGCAGTATTTT | TRBJ2-3 | 12 | - | TRBV29-1 | once
CASTPRGSGGGYTF | TGTGCCAGCACCCCACGCGGGAGTGGGGGGGGCTACACCTTC | TRBJ1-2 | 14 | - | TRBV6-5 | -
CASSLGRSPNEQFF | TGTGCCAGCAGCTTGGGCCGGAGTCCTAATGAGCAGTTCTTC | TRBJ2-1 | 14 | - | TRBV5-6 | few
CSVDRGRWDEQFF | TGCAGCGTTGACAGGGGGCGCTGGGATGAGCAGTTCTTC | TRBJ2-1 | 13 | TRBD1 | TRBV29-1 | -
CASSLDVSPREQFF | TGTGCCAGCAGTTTAGATGTCAGTCCTAGAGAGCAGTTCTTC | TRBJ2-1 | 14 | - | TRBV27 | -
CASSLVPGPNYGYTF | TGTGCCAGCAGCTTAGTACCAGGGCCTAACTATGGCTACACCTTC | TRBJ1-2 | 15 | - | TRBV11-2 | -
CASSMSGTGGISYNSPLHF | TGTGCCAGCAGCATGTCCGGGACAGGGGGCATTTCCTATAATTCACCCCTCCACTTT | TRBJ1-6 | 19 | TRBD1 | TRBV13 | once
CASSFTGGYGGYTF | TGTGCCAGCAGCTTTACAGGGGGCTACGGTGGCTACACCTTC | TRBJ1-2 | 14 | TRBD1 | TRBV5-4 | -
CASSYSGRGTEAFF | TGTGCCAGCAGCTACTCAGGGAGGGGTACTGAAGCTTTCTTT | TRBJ1-1 | 14 | - | TRBV7-9 | -
CASSLSGLKRQDPTDTQYF | TGTGCCAGCAGTTTATCAGGTCTGAAAAGACAGGATCCCACAGATACGCAGTATTTT | TRBJ2-3 | 19 | - | TRBV28 | once